This TCR beta chain was observed in a study of T cells in localized non-small cell lung cancer. Some clones are missing from TCRdb's copy, which holds only in-frame ones; the method was immunoSEQ multiplex PCR. The sample lists just under 20,000 clones; around 89% were seen once. Study observations and caveats: Heterogeneity cannot be ruled out, as sequencing used one tumor region only. Highest T cell clonality was seen in uninvolved adjacent lung, surpassing that measured in tumor.

V lost 4 bases and J lost 7, with 14 bases in between. The CDR3 spans 13 residues. Germline values: CDR1 SGHNT, CDR2 YYREEE (reference sequence). Comments on this clone: No antigen is known for it.

The input for sequencing was peripheral blood, taken before any cancer treatment. The receptor was derived from a man aged 40-75 years with stage I lung adenocarcinoma. The chain combines TRBV5-4 with TRBJ1-1; no reliable D call. The CDR3 sequence is CASSTNPGFEAFF. The CDR3 DNA is TGTGCCAGCAGCACCAATCCGGGATTTGAAGCTTTCTTT.